The clone carrying this TCR beta chain showed up just once. CDR1 MNHEY and CDR2 SMNVEV come from the germline V gene (reference sequence). This CDR3 has 16 residues. After removal of 5 bases from V and 7 bases from J, the junction contained 13 bases not matched to a gene. This record comes from a study of Graves' ophthalmopathy and Graves' hyperthyroidism. Amplification of TCR beta CDR3 regions used RNA transcripts. In the first round, RT-PCR was carried out with HTBI primers, and a multiplex PCR formed the second round. TCRdb re-called the multiplex PCR reads through MiXCR, storing one row per CDR3 protein. Found here are about 550,000 distinct CDR3 sequences, about 35% of them singletons; the top ten hold about 4%.

The clonotype originates from an adult man with Graves' hyperthyroidism. V is TRBV27 and J is TRBJ2-1; 8 bases match TRBD2. Specimen: peripheral blood or thyroid tissue (not recorded which). The CDR3 region has the DNA TGTGCCAGCAGTATTAGCGGGGCTGAACTGTTTAATGAGCAGTTCTTC. It specifies CASSISGAELFNEQFF.